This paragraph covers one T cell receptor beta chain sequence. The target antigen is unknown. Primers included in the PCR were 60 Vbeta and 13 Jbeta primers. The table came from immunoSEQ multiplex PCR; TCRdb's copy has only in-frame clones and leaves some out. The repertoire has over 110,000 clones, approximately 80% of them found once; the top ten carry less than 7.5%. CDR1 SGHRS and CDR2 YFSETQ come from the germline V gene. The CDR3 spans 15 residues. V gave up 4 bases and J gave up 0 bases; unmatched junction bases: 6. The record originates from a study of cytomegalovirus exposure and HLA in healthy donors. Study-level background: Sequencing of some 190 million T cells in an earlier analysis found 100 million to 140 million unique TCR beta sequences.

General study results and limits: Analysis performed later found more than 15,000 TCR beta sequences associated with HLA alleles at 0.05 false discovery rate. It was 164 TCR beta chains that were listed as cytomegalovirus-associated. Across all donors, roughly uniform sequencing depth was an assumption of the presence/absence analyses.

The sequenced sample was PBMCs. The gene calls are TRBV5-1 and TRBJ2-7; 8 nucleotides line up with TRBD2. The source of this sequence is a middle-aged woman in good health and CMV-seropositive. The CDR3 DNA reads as TGCGCCAGCAGCCGGAGCGGGAGTGGCTCCTACGAGCAGTACTTC. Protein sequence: CASSRSGSGSYEQYF.